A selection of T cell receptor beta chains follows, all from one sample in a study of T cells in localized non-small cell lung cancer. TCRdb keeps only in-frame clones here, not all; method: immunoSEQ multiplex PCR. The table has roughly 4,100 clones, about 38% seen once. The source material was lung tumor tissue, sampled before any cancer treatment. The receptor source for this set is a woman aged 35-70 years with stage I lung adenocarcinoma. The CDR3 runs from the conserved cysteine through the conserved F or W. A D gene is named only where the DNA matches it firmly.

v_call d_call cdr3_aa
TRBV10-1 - CASSEVRSLQETQYF
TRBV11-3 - CASSARIPQAETQYF
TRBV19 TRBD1 CASSIKGTGTGANVLTF
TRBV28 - CASSLPGQDYGYTF
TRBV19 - CASSIAGVGGGELFF
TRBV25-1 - CASSSSGDEQFF
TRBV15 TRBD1 CATSGSGTDQPQHF
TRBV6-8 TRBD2 CASSVTFGGGFGGELFF
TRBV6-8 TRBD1 CAINPGQGYEQYF
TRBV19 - CASSMISGTATIYF
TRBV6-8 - CATSYGGNTEAFF
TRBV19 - CASSSEGEYNEQFF
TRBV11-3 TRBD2 CASSLGGGSPNTGELFF
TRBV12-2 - CASRPPRVAKNIQYF
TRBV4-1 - CASNPKTNRGGYTF
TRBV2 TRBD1 CASKTGGIGNTIYF
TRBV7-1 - CASSQPSTGELFF
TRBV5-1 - CASSLDRGTDTQYF
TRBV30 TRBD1 CAWSTGDRRLVAFF
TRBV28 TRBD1 CASRSPGQGFTGELFF
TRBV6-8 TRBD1 CASSAGTGVGSNYGYTF
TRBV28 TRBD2 CASRLAGGRSYNEQFF
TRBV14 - CASSQRLEGIQYF
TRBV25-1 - CASSDSPGAGYTF